These T cell receptor beta chains were read from a single sample in a study of shared clonotypes between healthy human individuals. Clones were read by immunoSEQ multiplex PCR, and TCRdb kept only the in-frame ones, dropping some. The profile shows under 1 million clones, approximately 92% of them singletons. The specimen was naive CD8+ T cells sorted from blood. These receptors were collected from a man aged 25 to 40 in good health. CDR3s include the opening cysteine and the closing phenylalanine or tryptophan. A D gene is named only where the DNA matches it firmly. Clone size is given for some rows only: seen once, a few or many times, or a class if the clone is expanded.

V: TRBV6-1; J: TRBJ2-5; D: TRBD1; size: -; length: 15; DNA: TGTGCCAGCAGTGAAACGGGACAGAACCAAGAGACCCAGTACTTC; CDR3: CASSETGQNQETQYF
V: TRBV27; J: TRBJ2-1; D: TRBD2; size: -; length: 15; DNA: TGTGCCAGCAGCCTACTAGCGGGAGTTGAGAATGAGCAGTTCTTC; CDR3: CASSLLAGVENEQFF
V: TRBV21-1; J: TRBJ2-2; D: -; size: -; length: 20; DNA: TGTGCCAGCAGCAAAGAACAAAAATCATCGGGACTCGGGAACACCGGGGAGCTGTTTTTT; CDR3: CASSKEQKSSGLGNTGELFF
V: TRBV7-9; J: TRBJ1-1; D: -; size: -; length: 13; DNA: TGTGCCAGCAGACCTCAGGGGTACACTGAAGCTTTCTTT; CDR3: CASRPQGYTEAFF
V: TRBV20-1; J: TRBJ1-1; D: -; size: once; length: 11; DNA: TGCAGTGCTAGAGATCAGGGTGAAGCTTTCTTT; CDR3: CSARDQGEAFF
V: TRBV9; J: TRBJ2-1; D: -; size: -; length: 16; DNA: TGTGCCAGCAGCGCGGACAGCCCCCTTACAATCGATGAGCAGTTCTTC; CDR3: CASSADSPLTIDEQFF
V: TRBV28; J: TRBJ2-2; D: -; size: -; length: 14; DNA: TGTGCCAGCAGTTTATTCGGGCAGACCGGGGAGCTGTTTTTT; CDR3: CASSLFGQTGELFF
V: TRBV4-1; J: TRBJ2-2; D: -; size: -; length: 16; DNA: TGCGCCAGCAGCCAAGAAAACGCAGGGTACCCCGGGGAGCTGTTTTTT; CDR3: CASSQENAGYPGELFF
V: TRBV7-2; J: TRBJ1-1; D: -; size: -; length: 16; DNA: TGTGCCAGCAGCTTATGGGAGGGCGGATGGGGGACTGAAGCTTTCTTT; CDR3: CASSLWEGGWGTEAFF
V: TRBV18; J: TRBJ1-3; D: -; size: -; length: 15; DNA: TGTGCCAGCTCTCCGCCGGGCGGCTCTGGAAACACCATATATTTT; CDR3: CASSPPGGSGNTIYF
V: TRBV6-6; J: TRBJ2-3; D: -; size: many; length: 14; DNA: TGTGCCAGCAGTTACTCGGACAGCGCAGATACGCAGTATTTT; CDR3: CASSYSDSADTQYF
V: TRBV28; J: TRBJ2-7; D: -; size: -; length: 14; DNA: TGTGCCAGCAGCTTAACAGGTAACTCCTACGAGCAGTACTTC; CDR3: CASSLTGNSYEQYF
V: TRBV15; J: TRBJ2-3; D: -; size: -; length: 14; DNA: TGTGCCACCAGTATAGGAGGTGGTACAGATACGCAGTATTTT; CDR3: CATSIGGGTDTQYF
V: TRBV27; J: TRBJ1-1; D: TRBD1; size: -; length: 17; DNA: TGTGCCAGCAGCAAACTCACCCCGACAGGGGGTCACACTGAAGCTTTCTTT; CDR3: CASSKLTPTGGHTEAFF
V: TRBV5-1; J: TRBJ2-3; D: -; size: -; length: 13; DNA: TGCGCCAGCAGCGGGGGATACGCCGATACGCAGTATTTT; CDR3: CASSGGYADTQYF
V: TRBV11-2; J: TRBJ1-4; D: -; size: -; length: 13; DNA: TGTGCCAGCAGCTTGGCGGACGGAGAAAAACTGTTTTTT; CDR3: CASSLADGEKLFF
V: TRBV7-2; J: TRBJ2-5; D: TRBD2; size: -; length: 15; DNA: TGTGCCAGCAGCCTGACTAGCGGGAGACCAGAGACCCAGTACTTC; CDR3: CASSLTSGRPETQYF
V: TRBV5-4; J: TRBJ1-2; D: -; size: -; length: 12; DNA: TGTGCCAGCAGCTTTGTAGGGACCGGCTACACCTTC; CDR3: CASSFVGTGYTF
V: TRBV6-5; J: TRBJ2-1; D: TRBD2; size: -; length: 13; DNA: TGTGCCAGCGGCGCTAGCGGGAGGGGCGAGCAGTTCTTC; CDR3: CASGASGRGEQFF
V: TRBV29-1; J: TRBJ2-5; D: -; size: -; length: 11; DNA: TGCAGCGAAATACGGTGGGGGACCCAGTACTTC; CDR3: CSEIRWGTQYF
V: TRBV6-1; J: TRBJ1-5; D: -; size: -; length: 15; DNA: TGTGCCAGCAGTGAGAGGAGGTTTGGCAATCAGCCCCAGCATTTT; CDR3: CASSERRFGNQPQHF
V: TRBV7-9; J: TRBJ2-7; D: -; size: -; length: 14; DNA: TGTGCCAGCAGCGACGAGCGCGGCTCCTACGAGCAGTACTTC; CDR3: CASSDERGSYEQYF
V: TRBV27; J: TRBJ2-7; D: TRBD2; size: -; length: 14; DNA: TGTGCCAGTTGGACTAGCGGGAGTCCCCACGAGCAGTACTTC; CDR3: CASWTSGSPHEQYF
V: TRBV5-1; J: TRBJ2-1; D: -; size: -; length: 12; DNA: TGCGCCAGCAGCTTGGTGGGGGGAGAGCAGTTCTTC; CDR3: CASSLVGGEQFF
V: TRBV19; J: TRBJ2-7; D: TRBD2; size: -; length: 15; DNA: TGTGCCAGTAGTATAGTGGCGGGAGCCGGGTACGAGCAGTACTTC; CDR3: CASSIVAGAGYEQYF
V: TRBV7-6; J: TRBJ2-7; D: -; size: -; length: 14; DNA: TGTGCCAGCAGCTTAACTACAGTTTCCTACGAGCAGTACTTC; CDR3: CASSLTTVSYEQYF
V: TRBV25-1; J: TRBJ1-2; D: -; size: -; length: 17; DNA: TGTGCCAGCAGTGCCAATTCGATAGAAGAGGGTGGGGATGGCTACACCTTC; CDR3: CASSANSIEEGGDGYTF
V: TRBV5-1; J: TRBJ2-7; D: -; size: -; length: 15; DNA: TGCGCCAGCAATCCACGGGCGGCTAGCTCGTACGAGCAGTACTTC; CDR3: CASNPRAASSYEQYF
V: TRBV28; J: TRBJ2-1; D: -; size: -; length: 11; DNA: TGTGCCAGCAGTTTAGGGCAGCGATCGTTCTTC; CDR3: CASSLGQRSFF
V: TRBV11-2; J: TRBJ2-7; D: TRBD2; size: -; length: 15; DNA: TGTGCCAGCAGCTTAGCCCGGGGGGGACTAACCGAGCAGTACTTC; CDR3: CASSLARGGLTEQYF
V: TRBV5-1; J: TRBJ2-5; D: -; size: -; length: 16; DNA: TGCGCCAGCAGCTGGAGGGGACAGACCAGCCAAGAGACCCAGTACTTC; CDR3: CASSWRGQTSQETQYF
V: TRBV6-1; J: TRBJ2-7; D: -; size: -; length: 14; DNA: TGTGCCAGCAGTGAATTGGGCATAGAGTACGAGCAGTACTTC; CDR3: CASSELGIEYEQYF
V: TRBV6-5; J: TRBJ2-2; D: -; size: -; length: 15; DNA: TGTGCCAGCAGTTACGGGGGATCCTTGATGGGGGAGCTGTTTTTT; CDR3: CASSYGGSLMGELFF
V: TRBV10-3; J: TRBJ2-3; D: TRBD2; size: -; length: 18; DNA: TGTGCCATCAGTGAGTCAAGGACTAGCGGGGGCTACACAGATACGCAGTATTTT; CDR3: CAISESRTSGGYTDTQYF
V: TRBV6-6; J: TRBJ2-7; D: TRBD1; size: -; length: 14; DNA: TGTGCCAGCACCCCGGGACAGACAAACTACGAGCAGTACTTC; CDR3: CASTPGQTNYEQYF
V: TRBV9; J: TRBJ2-1; D: -; size: -; length: 14; DNA: TGTGCCAGCAGCGTCTTGCTTAGGGCGAATGAGCAGTTCTTC; CDR3: CASSVLLRANEQFF
V: TRBV10-1; J: TRBJ2-5; D: -; size: -; length: 11; DNA: TGCGCCAGCAGTGAAGGGGAGACCCAGTACTTC; CDR3: CASSEGETQYF
V: TRBV19; J: TRBJ2-7; D: TRBD2; size: -; length: 20; DNA: TGTGCCAGTAGTATCACCCGCGTGGAGACGGGGACTAGCTCTATCTACGAGCAGTACTTC; CDR3: CASSITRVETGTSSIYEQYF
V: TRBV9; J: TRBJ2-6; D: -; size: -; length: 15; DNA: TGTGCCAGCAGCGTTACAGGGTCTGGGGCCAACGTCCTGACTTTC; CDR3: CASSVTGSGANVLTF
V: TRBV7-9; J: TRBJ2-3; D: -; size: once; length: 19; DNA: TGTGCCAGCAGGACCGGGACTCTAGGACCGATGTCAATCACAGATACGCAGTATTTT; CDR3: CASRTGTLGPMSITDTQYF
V: TRBV10-3; J: TRBJ2-1; D: TRBD2; size: -; length: 14; DNA: TGTGCCTCCCAGCTCGCGGGAGGCTCCAATGAGCAGTTCTTC; CDR3: CASQLAGGSNEQFF
V: TRBV7-2; J: TRBJ2-7; D: -; size: -; length: 14; DNA: TGTGCCAGCAGCTTAGTGGACACCGGCTACGAGCAGTACTTC; CDR3: CASSLVDTGYEQYF
V: TRBV28; J: TRBJ2-3; D: TRBD2; size: -; length: 13; DNA: TGTGCCAGCAGTCTTAGCGGGATTGATACGCAGTATTTT; CDR3: CASSLSGIDTQYF